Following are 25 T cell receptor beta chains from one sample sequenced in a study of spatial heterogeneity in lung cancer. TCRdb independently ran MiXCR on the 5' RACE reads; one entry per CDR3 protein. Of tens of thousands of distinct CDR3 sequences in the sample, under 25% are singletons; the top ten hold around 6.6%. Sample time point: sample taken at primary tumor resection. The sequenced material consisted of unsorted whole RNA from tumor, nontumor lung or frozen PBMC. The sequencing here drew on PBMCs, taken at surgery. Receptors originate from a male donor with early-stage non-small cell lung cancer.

The CDR3 loop is CASSDRDNEQFF. The DNA for the CDR3 is TGTGCCAGCAGTGACAGAGACAATGAGCAGTTCTTC. The J gene is TRBJ2-1, the V gene TRBV12-3 or TRBV12-4, with D perhaps TRBD1 (5 bases). The CDR3 length is 12 residues. V lost 5 bases and J lost 5, with 7 bases in between.

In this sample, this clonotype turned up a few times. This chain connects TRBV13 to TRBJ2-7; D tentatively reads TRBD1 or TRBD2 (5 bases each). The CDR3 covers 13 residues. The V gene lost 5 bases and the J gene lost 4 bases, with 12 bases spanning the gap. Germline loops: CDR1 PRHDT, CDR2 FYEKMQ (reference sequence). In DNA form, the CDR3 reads TGTGCCAGCAGCAGCGCCGGGGCTTACGAGCAGTACTTC. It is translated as CASSSAGAYEQYF. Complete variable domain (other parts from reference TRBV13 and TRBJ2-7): AAGVIQSPRHLIKEKRETATLKCYPIPRHDTVYWYQQGPGQDPQFLISFYEKMQSDKGSIPDRFSAQQFSDYHSELNMSSLELGDSALYFCASSSAGAYEQYFGPGTRLTVT.

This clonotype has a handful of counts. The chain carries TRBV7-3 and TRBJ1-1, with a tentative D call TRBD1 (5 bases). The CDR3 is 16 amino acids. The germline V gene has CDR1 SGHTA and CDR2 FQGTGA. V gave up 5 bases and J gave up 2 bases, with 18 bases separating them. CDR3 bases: TGTGCCAGCAGCCCAGCGGGACCCAGATCAAACACTGAAGCTTTCTTT. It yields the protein CASSPAGPRSNTEAFF.

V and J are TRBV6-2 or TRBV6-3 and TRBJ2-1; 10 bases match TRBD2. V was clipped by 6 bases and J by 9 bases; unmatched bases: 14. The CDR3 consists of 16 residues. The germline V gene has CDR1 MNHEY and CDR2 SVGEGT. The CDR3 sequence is CASSRDSLAGLREQFF. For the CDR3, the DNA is TGTGCCAGCAGCCGCGACTCACTAGCGGGGTTACGTGAGCAGTTCTTC.

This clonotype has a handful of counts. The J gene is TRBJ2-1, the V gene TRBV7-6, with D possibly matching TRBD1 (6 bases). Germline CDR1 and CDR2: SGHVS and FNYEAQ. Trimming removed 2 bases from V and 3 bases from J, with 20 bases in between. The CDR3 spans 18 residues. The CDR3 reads CASSLLNAGEVFYNEQFF. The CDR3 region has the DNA TGTGCCAGCAGCTTATTAAATGCAGGGGAAGTTTTCTACAATGAGCAGTTCTTC.

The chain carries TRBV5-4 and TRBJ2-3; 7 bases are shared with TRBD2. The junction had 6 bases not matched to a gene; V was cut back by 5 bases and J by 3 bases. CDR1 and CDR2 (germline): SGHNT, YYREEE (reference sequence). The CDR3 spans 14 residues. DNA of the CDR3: TGTGCCAGCAGGCCGGGACTAATGACAGATACGCAGTATTTT. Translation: CASRPGLMTDTQYF.

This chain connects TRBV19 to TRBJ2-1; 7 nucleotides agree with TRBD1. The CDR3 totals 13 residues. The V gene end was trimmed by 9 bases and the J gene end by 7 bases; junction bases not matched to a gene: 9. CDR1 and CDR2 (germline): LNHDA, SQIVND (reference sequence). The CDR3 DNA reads TGTGCCAGCCTCGGACAGGTAGGAAATGAGCAGTTCTTC. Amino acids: CASLGQVGNEQFF.

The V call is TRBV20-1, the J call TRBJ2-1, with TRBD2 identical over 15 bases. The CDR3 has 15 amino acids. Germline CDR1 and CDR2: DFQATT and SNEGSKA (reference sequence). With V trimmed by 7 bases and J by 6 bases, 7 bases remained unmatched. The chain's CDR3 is CSVGTSGGLFNEQFF. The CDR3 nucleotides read TGCAGTGTCGGGACTAGCGGGGGGTTATTCAATGAGCAGTTCTTC.

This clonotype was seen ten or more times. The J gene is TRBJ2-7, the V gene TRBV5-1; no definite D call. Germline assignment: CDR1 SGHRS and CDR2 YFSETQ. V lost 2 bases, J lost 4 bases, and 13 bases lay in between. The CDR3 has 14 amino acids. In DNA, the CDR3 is TGCGCCAGCAGCTTACTCTCCAGAGAATACGAGCAGTACTTC. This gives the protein CASSLLSREYEQYF.

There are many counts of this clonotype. Written as DNA, the CDR3 is TGTGCCAGCAGTTTAGGGGGGGCTGGGGCCAACGTCCTGACTTTC. Protein: CASSLGGAGANVLTF. The J gene is TRBJ2-6, the V gene TRBV12-3 or TRBV12-4; D possibly corresponds to TRBD2 (6 bases). V gave up 1 base and J gave up 2 bases, with 6 bases separating them. This CDR3 is 15 amino acids long.

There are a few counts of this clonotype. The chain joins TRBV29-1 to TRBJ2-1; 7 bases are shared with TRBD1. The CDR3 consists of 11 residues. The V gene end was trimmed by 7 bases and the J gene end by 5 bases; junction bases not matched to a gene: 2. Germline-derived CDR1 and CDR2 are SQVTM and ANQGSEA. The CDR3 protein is CSGGQDNEQFF. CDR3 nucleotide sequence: TGCAGCGGAGGACAGGACAATGAGCAGTTCTTC.

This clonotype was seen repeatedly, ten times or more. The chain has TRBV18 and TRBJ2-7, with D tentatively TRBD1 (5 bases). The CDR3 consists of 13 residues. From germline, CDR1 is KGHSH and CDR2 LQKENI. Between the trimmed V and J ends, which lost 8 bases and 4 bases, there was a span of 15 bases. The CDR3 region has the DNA TGTGCCAGCAGCCCCCAGGGTTCGTACGAGCAGTACTTC. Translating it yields CASSPQGSYEQYF.

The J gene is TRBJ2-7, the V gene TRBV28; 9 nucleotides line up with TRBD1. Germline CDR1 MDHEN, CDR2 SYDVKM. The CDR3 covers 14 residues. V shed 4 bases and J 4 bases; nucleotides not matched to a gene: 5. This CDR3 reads CASSSPGQGYEQYF. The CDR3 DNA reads TGTGCCAGCAGTTCACCGGGACAGGGTTACGAGCAGTACTTC.

The CDR3 bases are TGCGCCAGCAGCCTGGGACAAAGTAACTATGGCTACACCTTC. This codes for CASSLGQSNYGYTF. The chain joins TRBV5-1 to TRBJ1-2, with D perhaps matching TRBD1 (6 bases). CDR1 SGHRS and CDR2 YFSETQ come from the germline V gene. V was trimmed by 4 bases and J by 1 base, leaving 11 bases between them. The CDR3 contains 14 residues. The entire variable domain, with the rest obtained from reference TRBV5-1 and TRBJ1-2, is as follows: KAGVTQTPRYLIKTRGQQVTLSCSPISGHRSVSWYQQTPGQGLQFLFEYFSETQRNKGNFPGRFSGRQFSNSRSEMNVSTLELGDSALYLCASSLGQSNYGYTFGSGTRLTVV.

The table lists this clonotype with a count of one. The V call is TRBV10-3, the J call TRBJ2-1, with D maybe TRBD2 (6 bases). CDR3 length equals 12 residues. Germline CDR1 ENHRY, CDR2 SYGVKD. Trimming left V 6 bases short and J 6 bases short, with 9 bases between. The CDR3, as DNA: TGTGCCATCAGCCCGACTAGCAATGAGCAGTTCTTC. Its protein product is CAISPTSNEQFF.

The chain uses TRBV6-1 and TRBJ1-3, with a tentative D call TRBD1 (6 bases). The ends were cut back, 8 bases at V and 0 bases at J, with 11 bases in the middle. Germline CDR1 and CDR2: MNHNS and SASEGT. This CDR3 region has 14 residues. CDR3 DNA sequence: TGTGCCAGCCCCAAAGGGGGCTCTGGAAACACCATATATTTT. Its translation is CASPKGGSGNTIYF.

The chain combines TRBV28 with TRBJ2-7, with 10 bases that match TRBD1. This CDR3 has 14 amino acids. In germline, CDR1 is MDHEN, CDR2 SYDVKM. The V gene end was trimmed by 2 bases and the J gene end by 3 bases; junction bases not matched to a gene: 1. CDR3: CASSLGTGVYEQYF. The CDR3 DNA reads TGTGCCAGCAGTTTAGGGACAGGGGTCTACGAGCAGTACTTC.

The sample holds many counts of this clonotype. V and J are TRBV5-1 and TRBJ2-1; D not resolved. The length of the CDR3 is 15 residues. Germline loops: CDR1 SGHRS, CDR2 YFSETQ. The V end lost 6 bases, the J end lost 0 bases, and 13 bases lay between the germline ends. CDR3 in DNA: TGCGCCAGCAAAGACCTTCCGAGCTCCTACAATGAGCAGTTCTTC. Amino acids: CASKDLPSSYNEQFF.

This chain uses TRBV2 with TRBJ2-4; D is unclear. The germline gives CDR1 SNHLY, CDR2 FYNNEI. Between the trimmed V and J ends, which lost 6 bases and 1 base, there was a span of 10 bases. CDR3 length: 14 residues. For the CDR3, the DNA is TGTGCCAGCAGACAGAGATCGGCCAAAAACATTCAGTACTTC. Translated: CASRQRSAKNIQYF. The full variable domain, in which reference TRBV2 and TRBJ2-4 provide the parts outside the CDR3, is EPEVTQTPSHQVTQMGQEVILRCVPISNHLYFYWYRQILGQKVEFLVSFYNNEISEKSEIFDDQFSVERPDGSNFTLKIRSTKLEDSAMYFCASRQRSAKNIQYFGAGTRLSVL.

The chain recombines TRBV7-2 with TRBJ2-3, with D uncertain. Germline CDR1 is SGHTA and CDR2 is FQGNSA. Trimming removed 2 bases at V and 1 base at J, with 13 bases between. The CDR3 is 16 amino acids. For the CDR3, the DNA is TGTGCCAGCAGCTTATGGGCGGTCCCTGGCACAGATACGCAGTATTTT. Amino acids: CASSLWAVPGTDTQYF.

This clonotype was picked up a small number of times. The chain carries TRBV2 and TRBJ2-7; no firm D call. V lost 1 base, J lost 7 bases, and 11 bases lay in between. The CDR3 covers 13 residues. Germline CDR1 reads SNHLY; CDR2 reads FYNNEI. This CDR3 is CASSEEVWGEQYF. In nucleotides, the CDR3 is TGTGCCAGCAGTGAAGAGGTGTGGGGTGAGCAGTACTTC. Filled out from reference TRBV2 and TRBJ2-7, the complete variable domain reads EPEVTQTPSHQVTQMGQEVILRCVPISNHLYFYWYRQILGQKVEFLVSFYNNEISEKSEIFDDQFSVERPDGSNFTLKIRSTKLEDSAMYFCASSEEVWGEQYFGPGTRLTVT.

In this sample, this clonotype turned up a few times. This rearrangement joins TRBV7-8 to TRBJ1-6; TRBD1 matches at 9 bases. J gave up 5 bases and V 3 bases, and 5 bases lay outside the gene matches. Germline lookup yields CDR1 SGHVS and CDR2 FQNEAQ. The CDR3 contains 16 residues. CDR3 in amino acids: CASSFLGTGNNSPLHF. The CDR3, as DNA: TGTGCCAGCAGCTTTCTCGGGACAGGGAATAATTCACCCCTCCACTTT.

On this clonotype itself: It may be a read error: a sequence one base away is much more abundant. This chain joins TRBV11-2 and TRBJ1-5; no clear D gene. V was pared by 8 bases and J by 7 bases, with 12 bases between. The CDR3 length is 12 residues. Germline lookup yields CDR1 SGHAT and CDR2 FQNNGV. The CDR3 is CASGVGEQPQHF. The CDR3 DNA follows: TGTGCCAGCGGCGTAGGTGAGCAGCCCCAGCATTTT.

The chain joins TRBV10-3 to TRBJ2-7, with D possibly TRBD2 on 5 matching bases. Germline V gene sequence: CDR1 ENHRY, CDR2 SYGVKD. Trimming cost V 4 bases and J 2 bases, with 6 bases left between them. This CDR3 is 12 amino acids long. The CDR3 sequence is CAISAGTYEQYF. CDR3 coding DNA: TGTGCCATCAGTGCGGGAACCTACGAGCAGTACTTC.

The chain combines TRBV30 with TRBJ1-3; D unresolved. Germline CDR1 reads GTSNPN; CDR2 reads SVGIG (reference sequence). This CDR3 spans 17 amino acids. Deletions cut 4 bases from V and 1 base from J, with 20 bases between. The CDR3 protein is CAWNEKFPSWSGNTIYF. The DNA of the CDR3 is TGTGCCTGGAATGAAAAGTTCCCGAGTTGGTCTGGAAACACCATATATTTT.